Below, 3 T cell receptor beta chains from the same sample are listed, as sequenced in a study of blood T cell repertoires in COVID-19. The protocol was immunoSEQ multiplex PCR, while the TCRdb copy is restricted to in-frame clones and leaves out a portion. The sample has over 95,000 clones, 85% to 90% seen once. Sequenced sample: peripheral blood. These receptors originate from a woman between 45 and 65 years old with acute or convalescent COVID-19.

The CDR3 sequence is CASSLGLAFDEQYF. The CDR3, as DNA: TGTGCCAGCAGCTTAGGACTAGCGTTCGACGAGCAGTACTTC. V usage is TRBV7-2 and J usage is TRBJ2-7, with TRBD2 identical over 8 bases. Germline V CDR1 and CDR2: SGHTA, FQGNSA. The CDR3 spans 14 residues. V lost 1 base to trimming and J lost 5 bases; unmatched junction nucleotides: 4.

The V gene is TRBV5-1, the J gene TRBJ2-2, with 8 nucleotides matching TRBD2. In germline, CDR1 is SGHRS, CDR2 YFSETQ. This CDR3 contains 15 residues. V shed 5 bases, J shed 7 bases, and the junction held 10 bases outside the gene matches. The CDR3 bases are TGCGCCAGCAGTCTGGGCGGGGGGCTCGTCGGGGAGCTGTTTTTT. Its protein is CASSLGGGLVGELFF.

The rearrangement links TRBV11-2 to TRBJ1-1, with TRBD1 matching 7 bases. CDR1 SGHAT and CDR2 FQNNGV come from the germline V gene. The CDR3 consists of 15 residues. The junction had 6 bases not matched to a gene; V was cut back by 5 bases and J by 0 bases. The CDR3 here is CASSPPGQMNTEAFF. DNA for the CDR3: TGTGCCAGCAGCCCGCCGGGACAGATGAACACTGAAGCTTTCTTT.